These 15 T cell receptor beta chains were all obtained from the same sample, sequenced in a study of PD-1 blockade in classical Hodgkin lymphoma. Profiling relied on immunoSEQ multiplex PCR, and the TCRdb table lists in-frame clones only, not all of them. Found here are fewer than 100,000 clones, roughly 92% of them singletons; the top ten hold roughly 2.8%. Each patient's relapse followed autologous stem cell transplantation, and brentuximab vedotin exposure varied. The sample in question was peripheral blood mononuclear cells (PBMCs), obtained at baseline. The receptors originated from a human donor with classical Hodgkin lymphoma.

The CDR3 nucleotides are TGTGCCAGCAGTGTCGGGGTCTATAGCAATCAGCCCCAGCATTTT. Translation: CASSVGVYSNQPQHF. V is TRBV6-1 and J is TRBJ1-5; D is unclear. The CDR3 length is 15 residues. V lost 4 bases and J 0 bases, leaving 10 bases between the germline ends. Germline values: CDR1 MNHNS, CDR2 SASEGT.

This clone has more than one count but fewer than ten. This chain joins TRBV14 and TRBJ1-2, with D hard to call. Trimming took off 3 bases at V and 7 bases at J, with 12 bases between the two ends. CDR3 length: 13 residues. The germline CDR1 and CDR2 sequences are SGHDN and FVKESK. This CDR3 is CASSQEEWGGYTF. The CDR3 DNA is TGTGCCAGCAGCCAGGAAGAGTGGGGTGGCTACACCTTC.

The CDR3 nucleotides read TGTGCCAGCAGCCCGGTCGGGACTAGCGGGCCTGGGGAGACCCAGTACTTC. The encoded protein is CASSPVGTSGPGETQYF. J is TRBJ2-5 and V is TRBV21-1; the table gives TRBD2 as D, unverified against the DNA. TRBV21-1 is annotated as a pseudogene. CDR3 length equals 17 residues.

This clone is a singleton in its sample. The gene calls are TRBV21-1 and TRBJ1-5; the D call of TRBD1 is as the table states it, not checked on the DNA. TRBV21-1 is described as a pseudogene. The length of the CDR3 is 15 residues. In nucleotides, the CDR3 is TGTGCCAGCAGCAAAGATCCAGGGGAATTGGGGCCCCAGCATTTT. It codes for CASSKDPGELGPQHF.

V gene TRBV28 combines with J gene TRBJ2-2; D possibly corresponds to TRBD1 (5 bases). The V and J ends lost 5 bases and 7 bases respectively, with 8 bases between them. CDR3 length equals 12 residues. CDR1 and CDR2 (germline): MDHEN, SYDVKM. CDR3 amino acids: CASSLDSGELFF. The CDR3 DNA follows: TGTGCCAGCAGTCTCGACAGCGGGGAGCTGTTTTTT. The complete variable domain, with remaining parts taken from reference TRBV28 and TRBJ2-2, reads DVKVTQSSRYLVKRTGEKVFLECVQDMDHENMFWYRQDPGLGLRLIYFSYDVKMKEKGDIPEGYSVSREKKERFSLILESASTNQTSMYLCASSLDSGELFFGEGSRLTVL.

J is TRBJ2-2 and V is TRBV5-1; 7 nucleotides align to TRBD1. Germline assignment: CDR1 SGHRS and CDR2 YFSETQ. V lost 4 bases, J lost 1 base, and 4 bases stayed unmatched. The CDR3 covers 15 residues. CDR3 protein: CASSTRTGNTGELFF. The CDR3 bases are TGCGCCAGCAGCACCCGGACAGGGAACACCGGGGAGCTGTTTTTT.

The rearrangement links TRBV28 to TRBJ1-1; TRBD1 aligns across 7 bases. The CDR3 length is 15 residues. Germline loops: CDR1 MDHEN, CDR2 SYDVKM. The V gene end was trimmed by 4 bases and the J gene end by 5 bases; junction bases not matched to a gene: 10. CDR3 protein: CASSSPVRGRTEAFF. Here the CDR3 DNA reads TGTGCCAGCAGTTCCCCCGTCAGGGGGAGGACTGAAGCTTTCTTT.

The chain carries TRBV28 and TRBJ1-1; 8 positions agree with TRBD1. Unmatched junction bases numbered 10, after V lost 6 bases and J lost 10 bases. The CDR3 runs to 13 residues. From germline, CDR1 is MDHEN and CDR2 SYDVKM. The CDR3 reads CASSRRTGLGAFF. In nucleotides, the CDR3 is TGTGCCAGCAGCCGAAGGACAGGGCTAGGAGCTTTCTTT.

This rearrangement joins TRBV4-1 to TRBJ1-2, with TRBD1 as a possible D gene (6 bases). This CDR3 comprises 15 residues. V was pared by 3 bases and J by 7 bases, with 18 bases between. Per the germline V gene, CDR1 is MGHRA and CDR2 is YSYEKL. CDR3 loop: CASSHPFGGVSGYTF. The CDR3 DNA reads as TGCGCCAGCAGCCACCCCTTTGGGGGCGTGAGTGGCTACACCTTC.

CDR3 sequence reads: CASSPAQFF. CDR3 DNA: TGTGCCAGCAGCCCAGCGCAGTTCTTC. The chain is built from TRBV27 and TRBJ2-1; D ambiguous. Germline CDR1 and CDR2: MNHEY and SMNVEV (reference sequence). With 6 bases removed from V and 12 bases from J, the gap between germline ends came to 6 bases. The CDR3 contains 9 residues.

The chain carries TRBV19 and TRBJ2-2; 8 positions agree with TRBD2. Germline CDR1 is LNHDA and CDR2 is SQIVND (reference sequence). The CDR3 is 14 amino acids. V shed 9 bases, J shed 5 bases, and the junction held 8 bases outside the gene matches. The CDR3 sequence is CASRGGMSTGELFF. CDR3 nucleotides: TGTGCCAGCCGGGGGGGAATGTCTACCGGGGAGCTGTTTTTT.

The CDR3 DNA is TGTGCCAGCAGTCCGGGGACTACTGGCTACACCTTC. Translation gives CASSPGTTGYTF. The chain links TRBV6-5 to TRBJ1-2, with D perhaps matching TRBD1 (5 bases). V was shortened by 5 bases and J by 7 bases, with 11 bases between the two germline ends. The CDR3 contains 12 residues. CDR1 MNHEY and CDR2 SVGAGI come from the germline V gene.

This chain connects TRBV5-3 to TRBJ1-1, with 7 bases lining up with TRBD1. TRBV5-3 is annotated as an ORF whose role is uncertain. The CDR3 length is 19 residues. The V and J ends lost 0 bases and 2 bases, in that order; junction bases with no gene match: 16. The CDR3 DNA is TGTGCCAGAAGCTTGGCTAAGGGACAGACGATTAGGGAAAACACTGAAGCTTTCTTT. Protein product: CARSLAKGQTIRENTEAFF.

This chain connects TRBV7-9 to TRBJ2-7; 7 bases map to TRBD1. Losses at the gene ends were 5 bases for V and 1 base for J; bases not matched to a gene: 5. From germline, CDR1 is SEHNR and CDR2 FQNEAQ (reference sequence). The CDR3 is made up of 14 amino acids. For the CDR3, the DNA is TGTGCCAGCAGCCCGTGGGACAGTTCCTACGAGCAGTACTTC. Protein product: CASSPWDSSYEQYF.

The rearrangement links TRBV5-1 to TRBJ1-2; D is unclear. The ends were cut back, 2 bases at V and 2 bases at J, with 7 bases in the middle. Germline values: CDR1 SGHRS, CDR2 YFSETQ. The CDR3 totals 13 residues. The CDR3 region is CASSFQSNYGYTF. The CDR3 nucleotides are TGCGCCAGCAGCTTTCAATCCAACTATGGCTACACCTTC.